This TCR beta chain is drawn from a study of blood T cell repertoires in COVID-19. Study summary: Samples taken during acute and convalescent COVID-19 were collected in the United States, Italy and Spain. In each case, the material was cDNA or gDNA derived from T cells, B-cell-depleted T cells, or PBMCs.

In the original analysis: From reference gene primer amplification, estimates of nucleated cell counts were derived. Only in-frame clones appear in the TCRdb table, and some are missing; sequencing was by immunoSEQ multiplex PCR. That table gives V, J and clone size, and the DNA gave D and trimming. The repertoire consists of about 130,000 clones, with more than 70% occurring once and the leading ten covering roughly 5.4%. The length of the CDR3 is 14 residues. Germline loops: CDR1 MNHEY, CDR2 SVGAGI. V lost 6 bases and J 6 bases, leaving 17 bases between the germline ends. Specimen: peripheral blood. The receptor was isolated from a human donor in a cohort sampled during active COVID-19. V gene TRBV6-5 combines with J gene TRBJ1-1; D remains unclear. CDR3 in DNA: TGTGCCAGCAGGGTTGATCCGTGGAGGGCTGAAGCTTTCTTT. Its protein is CASRVDPWRAEAFF.